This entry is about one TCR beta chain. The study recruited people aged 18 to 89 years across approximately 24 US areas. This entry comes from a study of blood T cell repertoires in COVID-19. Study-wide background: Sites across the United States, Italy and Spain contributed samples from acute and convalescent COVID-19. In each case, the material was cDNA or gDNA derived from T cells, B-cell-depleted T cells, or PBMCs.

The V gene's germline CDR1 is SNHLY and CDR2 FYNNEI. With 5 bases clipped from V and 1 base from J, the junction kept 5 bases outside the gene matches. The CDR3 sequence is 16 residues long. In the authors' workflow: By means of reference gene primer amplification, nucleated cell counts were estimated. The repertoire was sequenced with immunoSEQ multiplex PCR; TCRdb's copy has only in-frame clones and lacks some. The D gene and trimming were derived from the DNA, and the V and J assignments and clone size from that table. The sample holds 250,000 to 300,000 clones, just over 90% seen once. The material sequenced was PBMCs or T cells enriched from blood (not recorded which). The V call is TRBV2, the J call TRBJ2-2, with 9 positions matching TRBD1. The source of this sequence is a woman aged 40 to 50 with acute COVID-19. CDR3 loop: CASSPGTGWNTGELFF. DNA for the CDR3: TGTGCCAGCAGTCCCGGGACAGGGTGGAACACCGGGGAGCTGTTTTTT.